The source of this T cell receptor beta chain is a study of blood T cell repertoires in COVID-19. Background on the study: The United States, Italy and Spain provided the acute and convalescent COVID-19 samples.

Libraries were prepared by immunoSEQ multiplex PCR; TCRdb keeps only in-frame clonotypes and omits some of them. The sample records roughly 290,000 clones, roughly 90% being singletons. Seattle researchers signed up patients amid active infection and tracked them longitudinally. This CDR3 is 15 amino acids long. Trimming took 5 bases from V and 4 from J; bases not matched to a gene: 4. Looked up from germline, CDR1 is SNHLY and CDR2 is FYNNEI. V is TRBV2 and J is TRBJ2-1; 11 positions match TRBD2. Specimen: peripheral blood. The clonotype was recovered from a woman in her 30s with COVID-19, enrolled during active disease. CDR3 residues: CASSTGTSGYNEQFF. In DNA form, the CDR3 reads TGTGCCAGCAGTACCGGGACTAGCGGATACAATGAGCAGTTCTTC.